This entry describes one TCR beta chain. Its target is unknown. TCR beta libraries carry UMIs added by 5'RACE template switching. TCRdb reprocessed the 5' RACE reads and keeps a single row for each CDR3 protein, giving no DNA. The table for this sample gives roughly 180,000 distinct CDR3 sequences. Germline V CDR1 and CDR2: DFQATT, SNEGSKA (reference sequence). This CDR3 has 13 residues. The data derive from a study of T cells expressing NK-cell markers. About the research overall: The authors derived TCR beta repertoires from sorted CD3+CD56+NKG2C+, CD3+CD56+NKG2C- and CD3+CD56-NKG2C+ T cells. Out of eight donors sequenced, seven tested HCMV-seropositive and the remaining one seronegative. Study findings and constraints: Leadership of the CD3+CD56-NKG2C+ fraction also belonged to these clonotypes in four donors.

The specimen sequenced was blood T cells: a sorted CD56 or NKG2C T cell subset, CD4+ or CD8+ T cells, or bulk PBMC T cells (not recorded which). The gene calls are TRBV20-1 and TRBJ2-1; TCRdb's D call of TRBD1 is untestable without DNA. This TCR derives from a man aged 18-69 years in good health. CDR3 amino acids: CSAPDRSYNEQFF.